These 30 T cell receptor beta chains came from one sample sequenced in a study of blood T cells in healthy people across ages. A second roughly 6 to 11 cycle PCR used barcoded and J-beta primers. A single record per CDR3 protein comes from TCRdb applying MiXCR to the 5' RACE reads. The table has 1.8 million or so distinct CDR3 sequences, 39% seen once; the top ten hold under 30%. Sequencing was performed on blood. The receptors derive from a human donor in good health.

This rearrangement joins TRBV5-1 to TRBJ1-5; D gene unclear. Germline CDR1 and CDR2: SGHRS and YFSETQ. This CDR3 is 16 amino acids long. The ends were cut back, 0 bases at V and 0 bases at J, with 10 bases in the middle. The DNA of the CDR3 is TGCGCCAGCAGCTTGGTACGTGGGGATAGCAATCAGCCCCAGCATTTT. It yields the protein CASSLVRGDSNQPQHF.

This clonotype was seen a handful of times. The V call is TRBV20-1, the J call TRBJ1-1; D is perhaps TRBD1 (5 bases). The CDR3 runs to 15 residues. Germline loops: CDR1 DFQATT, CDR2 SNEGSKA (reference sequence). V was clipped by 0 bases and J by 1 base, with 12 bases between them. This CDR3 reads CSARDVVRGNTEAFF. The CDR3 DNA reads as TGCAGTGCTAGAGATGTTGTGAGGGGGAACACTGAAGCTTTCTTT.

The V call is TRBV11-1, the J call TRBJ2-5; D possibly uses TRBD1 or TRBD2 (6 bases each). The CDR3 is 14 amino acids. Germline-derived CDR1 and CDR2 are SGHAT and FQDESV (reference sequence). Trimming shortened V by 7 bases and J by 0 bases, and 12 bases separated the two germline ends. The CDR3 sequence is CASMGGPYQETQYF. The CDR3 nucleotides are TGTGCCAGCATGGGGGGCCCTTACCAAGAGACCCAGTACTTC.

This clonotype was detected a few times. The chain has TRBV12-3 or TRBV12-4 and TRBJ2-7, with TRBD1 as a possible D gene (6 bases). Trimming stripped 8 bases from V and 3 bases from J, with 17 bases between. CDR3 length: 14 amino acids. The CDR3 loop reads CASPEQGQDYEQYF. The CDR3 DNA is TGTGCCAGCCCTGAGCAGGGGCAGGACTACGAGCAGTACTTC.

V usage is TRBV7-3 and J usage is TRBJ1-2; maybe TRBD1 (6 bases). V dropped 5 bases and J dropped 6 bases, with 19 bases sitting between them. This CDR3 spans 15 amino acids. CDR1 is SGHTA and CDR2 is FQGTGA in the germline V gene. The CDR3 reads CASSPGTPHVHGYTF. The CDR3 nucleotides read TGTGCCAGCAGCCCCGGGACACCCCATGTCCATGGCTACACCTTC.

This clonotype was recorded a few times. V is TRBV4-3 and J is TRBJ2-3, with D maybe TRBD2 (5 bases). This CDR3 region has 15 residues. The germline V gene encodes CDR1 LGHNA and CDR2 YSLEER. V was trimmed by 5 bases and J by 8 bases, leaving 20 bases between them. The CDR3 DNA follows: TGCGCCAGCAGCAGGAGGCCCCCTCCAGATGGTACGCAGTATTTT. Encoded protein: CASSRRPPPDGTQYF.

The chain couples TRBV10-3 to TRBJ1-5, with a weak D call TRBD1 (5 bases). Per germline, CDR1 ENHRY and CDR2 SYGVKD. CDR3 size: 13 residues. Trimming shortened V by 0 bases and J by 7 bases, and 7 bases separated the two germline ends. CDR3 sequence (DNA): TGTGCCATCAGTGAGTCCCCAGGGCAGCCCCAGCATTTT. The encoded protein is CAISESPGQPQHF.

The sample holds a few counts of this clonotype. V is TRBV7-9 and J is TRBJ2-5; 11 bases line up with TRBD2. This CDR3 contains 16 residues. V lost 4 bases and J lost 2; bases outside the gene matches: 6. Germline loops: CDR1 SEHNR, CDR2 FQNEAQ (reference sequence). DNA for the CDR3: TGTGCCAGCAGCTCTGCCGGGACTAGCGGACAAGAGACCCAGTACTTC. Its translation is CASSSAGTSGQETQYF.

The chain links TRBV14 to TRBJ1-5, with 7 bases lining up with TRBD1. This CDR3 spans 15 amino acids. Germline assignment: CDR1 SGHDN and CDR2 FVKESK. Unmatched junction bases numbered 6, after V lost 4 bases and J lost 3 bases. CDR3 amino acids: CASSRTGGLNQPQHF. The CDR3 DNA sequence: TGTGCCAGCAGCCGGACAGGAGGGCTCAATCAGCCCCAGCATTTT.

The V call is TRBV14, the J call TRBJ1-2; D is uncertain. The V end was cut by 1 base, the J end by 8 bases, with 11 bases between. This CDR3 spans 13 amino acids. The germline CDR1 and CDR2 sequences are SGHDN and FVKESK. The CDR3 loop reads CASSQVPAGGYTF. The CDR3, as DNA: TGTGCCAGCAGCCAAGTCCCAGCTGGGGGCTACACCTTC. The full variable domain, with the rest looked up from reference TRBV14 and TRBJ1-2, is EAGVTQFPSHSVIEKGQTVTLRCDPISGHDNLYWYRRVMGKEIKFLLHFVKESKQDESGMPNNRFLAERTGGTYSTLKVQPAELEDSGVYFCASSQVPAGGYTFGSGTRLTVV.

This chain connects TRBV6-5 to TRBJ2-1, with TRBD1 identical over 7 bases. With 9 bases clipped from V and 6 bases from J, the junction kept 8 bases outside the gene matches. CDR1 is MNHEY and CDR2 is SVGAGI in the germline V gene. This CDR3 is 13 amino acids long. The CDR3 region has the DNA TGTGCCAGTCAGGGGGTGGGGGCCAATGAGCAGTTCTTC. It yields the protein CASQGVGANEQFF.

This chain links TRBV4-3 with TRBJ2-3, with 7 bases identical to TRBD2. Trimming took 1 base from V and 1 from J; bases not matched to a gene: 5. Germline V gene lookup returns CDR1 LGHNA and CDR2 YSLEER. The CDR3 runs 16 residues. Here the CDR3 DNA reads TGCGCCAGCAGCCAAGGTTCGGGGGGACGCACAGATACGCAGTATTTT. Translated: CASSQGSGGRTDTQYF.

The CDR3 nucleotides read TGTGCCAGCAGCCTCCTGGGGTTACAATCACCCCTCCACTTT. Translating gives CASSLLGLQSPLHF. The gene calls are TRBV7-3 and TRBJ1-6, with D hard to call. V dropped 5 bases and J dropped 10 bases, with 15 bases sitting between them. CDR3 length equals 14 residues. In germline, CDR1 is SGHTA, CDR2 FQGTGA.

This clonotype was detected only a few times. The chain combines TRBV10-3 with TRBJ2-5, with 9 bases lining up with TRBD1. Unmatched junction bases numbered 10, after V lost 6 bases and J lost 5 bases. CDR1 and CDR2 (germline): ENHRY, SYGVKD. CDR3 length: 15 residues. For the CDR3, the DNA is TGTGCCATCAGGAAGGGACAGGGAGGCGAGGAGACCCAGTACTTC. This translates into CAIRKGQGGEETQYF.

V usage is TRBV7-9 and J usage is TRBJ1-1, with 8 bases that match TRBD1. The germline V gene has CDR1 SEHNR and CDR2 FQNEAQ (reference sequence). The CDR3 is 14 residues long. V dropped 0 bases and J dropped 6; count of bases not matched to a gene: 3. Here the CDR3 reads CASSLALDRAEAFF. CDR3 DNA: TGTGCCAGCAGCTTAGCCCTGGACAGGGCTGAAGCTTTCTTT.

Ten or more counts support this clonotype. The chain carries TRBV5-1 and TRBJ2-7, with 10 bases fitting TRBD1. Trimming removed 2 bases from V and 5 bases from J; junction bases left unmatched: 4. CDR1 is SGHRS and CDR2 is YFSETQ in the germline V gene. The CDR3 totals 14 residues. The CDR3 DNA follows: TGCGCCAGCAGCTTAGGACAGGGGGACGACGAGCAGTACTTC. Residues: CASSLGQGDDEQYF.

This clonotype was counted a few times. The V and J genes are TRBV24-1 and TRBJ2-5, with a possible D match to TRBD1 (5 bases). V was cut by 2 bases and J by 4 bases, with 13 bases left in between. Germline CDR1 and CDR2: KGHDR and SFDVKD. The CDR3 spans 15 residues. The CDR3, as DNA: TGTGCCACCAGTGATTATCCAGGGCGTGGAGAGACCCAGTACTTC. Translated, it gives CATSDYPGRGETQYF.

This sequence joins TRBV9 and TRBJ2-3; D ambiguous. From germline, CDR1 is SGDLS and CDR2 YYNGEE. This CDR3 is built from 13 residues. With 1 base removed from V and 6 bases from J, the gap between germline ends came to 9 bases. CDR3 region: CASSVISADTQYF. The CDR3 DNA sequence: TGTGCCAGCAGCGTAATCAGCGCTGATACGCAGTATTTT.

This clonotype has just a few counts. The chain carries TRBV18 and TRBJ2-4; D is uncertain. With 8 bases removed from V and 8 bases from J, the gap between germline ends came to 16 bases. In germline, CDR1 is KGHSH, CDR2 LQKENI. The CDR3 contains 13 residues. The CDR3 DNA sequence: TGTGCCAGCACGCAAGCAGGTTATGACATTCAGTACTTC. Amino acid sequence: CASTQAGYDIQYF. The complete variable domain, with remaining parts taken from reference TRBV18 and TRBJ2-4, reads NAGVMQNPRHLVRRRGQEARLRCSPMKGHSHVYWYRQLPEEGLKFMVYLQKENIIDESGMPKERFSAEFPKEGPSILRIQQVVRGDSAAYFCASTQAGYDIQYFGAGTRLSVL.

This clonotype was seen a single time. The V and J genes are TRBV5-1 and TRBJ2-7; D is tentatively TRBD1 or TRBD2 (5 bases each). The CDR3 runs to 14 residues. The V and J ends lost 2 bases and 7 bases respectively, with 16 bases between them. Per germline, CDR1 SGHRS and CDR2 YFSETQ. CDR3 residues: CASSLWDQSGEQYF. In DNA form, the CDR3 reads TGCGCCAGCAGCTTATGGGACCAATCTGGGGAGCAGTACTTC. The variable domain in full, completed from reference TRBV5-1 and TRBJ2-7, reads KAGVTQTPRYLIKTRGQQVTLSCSPISGHRSVSWYQQTPGQGLQFLFEYFSETQRNKGNFPGRFSGRQFSNSRSEMNVSTLELGDSALYLCASSLWDQSGEQYFGPGTRLTVT.

The chain joins TRBV12-3 or TRBV12-4 to TRBJ2-3; the D is unclear. The CDR3 is 14 amino acids. Between the trimmed V and J ends, which lost 7 bases and 2 bases, there was a span of 13 bases. CDR3 in amino acids: CASTSGTDTDTQYF. CDR3 nucleotide sequence: TGTGCCAGCACCTCGGGCACTGACACAGATACGCAGTATTTT.

The rearrangement uses TRBV6-1 and TRBJ1-2; D gene unclear. Trimming stripped 3 bases from V and 7 bases from J, with 15 bases between. The CDR3 is 14 amino acids. Germline assignment: CDR1 MNHNS and CDR2 SASEGT. The CDR3 nucleotides read TGTGCCAGCAGTGAGACGTGGGGTAGAAGTGGCTACACCTTC. This codes for CASSETWGRSGYTF.

CDR3 sequence reads: CASSLRGSPTNEKLFF. CDR3 in DNA: TGCGCCAGCAGCCTCCGGGGGTCTCCAACTAATGAAAAACTGTTTTTT. V and J are TRBV4-3 and TRBJ1-4; possible D gene TRBD1, 5 bases. Germline assignment: CDR1 LGHNA and CDR2 YSLEER. The CDR3 has 16 amino acids. The ends were cut back, 4 bases at V and 0 bases at J, with 12 bases in the middle.

V and J are TRBV27 and TRBJ2-7; possible D gene TRBD1, 6 bases. The V gene's germline CDR1 is MNHEY and CDR2 SMNVEV (reference sequence). The CDR3 loop spans 14 amino acids. V was cut by 10 bases and J by 3 bases, with 19 bases left in between. CDR3 residues: CATDPTGWGYEQYF. The CDR3 nucleotides are TGTGCCACCGACCCGACAGGTTGGGGCTACGAGCAGTACTTC.

In DNA form, the CDR3 reads TGTGCCAGCGGGAAGACCCAGAAGACAGATACGCAGTATTTT. As protein: CASGKTQKTDTQYF. The rearrangement joins TRBV6-5 to TRBJ2-3; no reliable D call. Between the trimmed V and J ends, which lost 8 bases and 3 bases, there was a span of 15 bases. Looked up from germline, CDR1 is MNHEY and CDR2 is SVGAGI. This CDR3 has 14 amino acids.

The chain links TRBV6-1 to TRBJ1-2; D is perhaps TRBD1 (5 bases). The CDR3 sequence is 14 residues long. The V gene lost 3 bases and the J gene lost 2 bases, with 10 bases spanning the gap. Looked up from germline, CDR1 is MNHNS and CDR2 is SASEGT. The CDR3 bases are TGTGCCAGCAGTGAGAGGGGTCTCAACTATGGCTACACCTTC. This encodes CASSERGLNYGYTF.

Concerning this clonotype itself: One junction end does not reproduce the germline sequence, and a read error may be involved. The CDR3 DNA reads TGCGGTTTTGGAGTGAACACTGAAGCTTTCTTT. Translated, it gives CGFGVNTEAFF. The rearrangement uses TRBV2 and TRBJ1-1; D call uncertain. This CDR3 has 11 residues. The V gene's germline CDR1 is SNHLY and CDR2 FYNNEI.

This clonotype is a singleton in its sample. V gene TRBV30 combines with J gene TRBJ2-3; 7 nucleotides match TRBD1. The V gene end was trimmed by 4 bases and the J gene end by 4 bases; junction bases not matched to a gene: 14. Germline V gene data show CDR1 as GTSNPN and CDR2 as SVGIG (reference sequence). The CDR3 runs to 16 residues. The CDR3 DNA reads as TGTGCCTGGACGCTTCTGGCAGGGGGTTTCCCAGATACGCAGTATTTT. Amino acid sequence: CAWTLLAGGFPDTQYF.

The table lists this clonotype with many counts. The chain carries TRBV18 and TRBJ2-5; the D call may be TRBD1 or TRBD2 (5 bases each). Germline V lookup: CDR1 KGHSH, CDR2 LQKENI. This CDR3 spans 15 amino acids. V lost 3 bases to trimming and J lost 1 base, with 12 bases between them. In DNA form, the CDR3 reads TGTGCCAGCTCACCCTTGGGACGGACCCAAGAGACCCAGTACTTC. It is translated as CASSPLGRTQETQYF.

This clonotype was observed a handful of times. The gene calls are TRBV5-6 and TRBJ2-5; D may match TRBD1 or TRBD2 (5 bases each). Looked up from germline, CDR1 is SGHDT and CDR2 is YYEEEE. CDR3 length equals 16 residues. The V and J ends lost 4 bases and 5 bases respectively, with 21 bases between them. CDR3 nucleotides: TGTGCCAGCAGCACTATTTCTGGGGGTACCGGGGAGACCCAGTACTTC. This sequence encodes CASSTISGGTGETQYF.